Listed here are 20 T cell receptor beta chains from one sample, sequenced in a study of technical replicates of blood from a handful of donors. The table came from immunoSEQ multiplex PCR; TCRdb's copy has only in-frame clones and leaves some out. The table has 15,000 or so clones, approximately 89% seen once. Input material: PBMCs. These receptor sequences come from a human donor in good health.

V gene TRBV13 combines with J gene TRBJ2-4; 7 positions agree with TRBD1. The germline CDR1 and CDR2 sequences are PRHDT and FYEKMQ (reference sequence). This CDR3 contains 17 residues. The V gene end was trimmed by 6 bases and the J gene end by 0 bases; junction bases not matched to a gene: 11. The CDR3 sequence: CASSPEGTAIAKNIQYF. The CDR3 nucleotides read TGTGCCAGCAGTCCGGAAGGGACAGCGATAGCCAAAAACATTCAGTACTTC.

This chain joins TRBV7-9 and TRBJ2-7, with no clear D. CDR1 and CDR2 (germline): SEHNR, FQNEAQ (reference sequence). The CDR3 length is 12 residues. V was cut by 5 bases and J by 3 bases, with 8 bases left in between. The CDR3 DNA reads as TGTGCCAGCAGCAAAGACAACTACGAGCAGTACTTC. Translation: CASSKDNYEQYF.

Concerning this clone itself: Other DNA sequences in this specimen translate into the identical CDR3. J is TRBJ1-1 and V is TRBV20-1, with D hard to call. The CDR3 runs to 11 residues. Trimming cost V 6 bases and J 1 base, with 6 bases left between them. Germline values: CDR1 DFQATT, CDR2 SNEGSKA (reference sequence). CDR3: CSARQNTEAFF. CDR3 sequence (DNA): TGCAGTGCGAGACAGAACACTGAAGCTTTCTTT.

This clone was seen a handful of times. The chain joins TRBV6-1 to TRBJ2-5, with 12 bases that match TRBD2. CDR3 length: 15 residues. Per the germline V gene, CDR1 is MNHNS and CDR2 is SASEGT. After removal of 2 bases from V and 4 bases from J, the junction contained 2 bases not matched to a gene. Here the CDR3 reads CASSELAGGPETQYF. CDR3 DNA: TGTGCCAGCAGTGAACTAGCGGGAGGGCCAGAGACCCAGTACTTC.

The chain joins TRBV5-1 to TRBJ2-1; the match to TRBD2 covers 12 bases. Germline CDR1 and CDR2: SGHRS and YFSETQ. Trimming took 4 bases from V and 8 from J; bases not matched to a gene: 7. This CDR3 contains 15 residues. CDR3 DNA: TGCGCCAGCAGCGATCCTAGCGGGGGGGGAGATGAGCAGTTCTTC. This translates into CASSDPSGGGDEQFF.

The chain couples TRBV18 to TRBJ2-5, with TRBD2 matching 7 bases. The CDR3 sequence is 16 residues long. Germline-derived CDR1 and CDR2 are KGHSH and LQKENI. J lost 1 base, V lost 6 bases, and 11 bases had no gene match. For the CDR3, the DNA is TGTGCCAGCTCGCCCTTTTCGAGCGGGACCCAAGAGACCCAGTACTTC. Residues: CASSPFSSGTQETQYF.

The rearrangement uses TRBV11-2 and TRBJ1-4; 7 bases are shared with TRBD1. Germline CDR1 is SGHAT and CDR2 is FQNNGV. The J segment lost 8 bases and the V segment lost 6 bases, leaving 15 bases of the junction unmatched. This CDR3 spans 16 amino acids. The CDR3 here is CASRSDYGTVWEKLFF. The CDR3 DNA reads TGTGCCAGCAGATCGGATTATGGGACAGTCTGGGAAAAACTGTTTTTT.

The chain joins TRBV5-4 to TRBJ2-5, with 8 bases aligning to TRBD1. The CDR3 is made up of 13 amino acids. V was pared by 5 bases and J by 5 bases, with 5 bases of the junction left unmatched. CDR1 and CDR2 from the germline V gene are SGHNT and YYREEE (reference sequence). CDR3 region: CASSSDRDETQYF. The CDR3 bases are TGTGCCAGCAGTTCGGACAGGGACGAGACCCAGTACTTC.

The chain uses TRBV7-6 and TRBJ2-1; TRBD1 matches at 7 bases. CDR1 and CDR2 (germline): SGHVS, FNYEAQ. The J segment lost 3 bases and the V segment lost 1 base, leaving 3 bases of the junction unmatched. The CDR3 runs to 15 residues. In DNA form, the CDR3 reads TGTGCCAGCAGCTTAGGGGCAGGGGGCTACAATGAGCAGTTCTTC. Translating gives CASSLGAGGYNEQFF. Filled out from reference TRBV7-6 and TRBJ2-1, the complete variable domain reads GAGVSQSPRYKVTKRGQDVALRCDPISGHVSLYWYRQALGQGPEFLTYFNYEAQQDKSGLPNDRFSAERPEGSISTLTIQRTEQRDSAMYRCASSLGAGGYNEQFFGPGTRLTVL.

The chain employs TRBV27 and TRBJ2-3, with 12 bases aligning to TRBD2. The CDR3 consists of 17 residues. The germline gives CDR1 MNHEY, CDR2 SMNVEV (reference sequence). The ends lost 6 bases at V and 2 bases at J; junction bases unmatched: 9. CDR3 in amino acids: CASSLRGLAGNTDTQYF. The CDR3 DNA sequence: TGTGCCAGCAGCCTTCGGGGACTAGCGGGCAACACAGATACGCAGTATTTT.

The rearrangement joins TRBV4-1 to TRBJ2-7; no reliable D call. The germline V gene has CDR1 MGHRA and CDR2 YSYEKL. Trimming cost V 7 bases and J 0 bases, with 19 bases left between them. This CDR3 has 16 residues. The CDR3 loop is CASNMMRRKSSYEQYF. The DNA for the CDR3 is TGCGCCAGCAACATGATGAGGCGGAAAAGCTCCTACGAGCAGTACTTC.

Only a few counts were recorded for this clone. V usage is TRBV10-1 and J usage is TRBJ2-5, with a weak D call TRBD1 (5 bases). CDR3 size: 11 residues. V was pared by 6 bases and J by 5 bases, with 7 bases between. Germline CDR1 is WNHNN and CDR2 is SYGVQD (reference sequence). The CDR3 DNA reads TGCGCCAGCAGCTCAGGGGAGACCCAGTACTTC. As protein: CASSSGETQYF.

V usage is TRBV4-1 and J usage is TRBJ2-1, with TRBD1 matching 7 bases. V was pared by 3 bases and J by 3 bases, with 8 bases of the junction left unmatched. CDR3 length: 16 residues. Looked up from germline, CDR1 is MGHRA and CDR2 is YSYEKL. The CDR3, as DNA: TGCGCCAGCAGCCAGGACGCCGGGACAGACTACAATGAGCAGTTCTTC. Translated, it gives CASSQDAGTDYNEQFF.

This clone was seen more than once but under ten times. The CDR3 spells CASSLIANTEAFF. The CDR3 DNA follows: TGTGCCAGCAGTTTAATAGCGAACACTGAAGCTTTCTTT. This chain links TRBV28 with TRBJ1-1; D unresolved. In germline, CDR1 is MDHEN, CDR2 SYDVKM. The CDR3 is 13 amino acids. With 2 bases removed from V and 1 base from J, the gap between germline ends came to 5 bases.

This chain links TRBV30 with TRBJ2-5, with no clear D. V was cut by 3 bases and J by 5 bases, with 10 bases left in between. CDR1 is GTSNPN and CDR2 is SVGIG in the germline V gene (reference sequence). The CDR3 runs 12 residues. The CDR3 is CAWRRMGETQYF. Written as DNA, the CDR3 is TGTGCCTGGAGAAGGATGGGCGAGACCCAGTACTTC.

The chain joins TRBV6-1 to TRBJ1-2, with 11 bases lining up with TRBD1. V shed 6 bases and J 7 bases; nucleotides not matched to a gene: 7. The CDR3 is made up of 14 amino acids. The V gene's germline CDR1 is MNHNS and CDR2 SASEGT. CDR3 sequence (DNA): TGTGCCAGCAGGGCACCGGGACAGGGGGGTGGCTACACCTTC. Translated: CASRAPGQGGGYTF.

The rearrangement joins TRBV2 to TRBJ2-1; D is possibly TRBD2 (5 bases). V lost 3 bases and J 2 bases, leaving 8 bases between the germline ends. Germline V gives CDR1 SNHLY, CDR2 FYNNEI. This CDR3 has 14 residues. CDR3 sequence reads: CASSDPGTYNEQFF. CDR3 DNA sequence: TGTGCCAGCAGTGACCCGGGGACCTACAATGAGCAGTTCTTC. Based on the CDR3 plus reference TRBV2 and TRBJ2-1, the full variable domain is EPEVTQTPSHQVTQMGQEVILRCVPISNHLYFYWYRQILGQKVEFLVSFYNNEISEKSEIFDDQFSVERPDGSNFTLKIRSTKLEDSAMYFCASSDPGTYNEQFFGPGTRLTVL.

The V and J genes are TRBV5-1 and TRBJ2-1, with TRBD2 identical over 14 bases. Germline V gives CDR1 SGHRS, CDR2 YFSETQ. Trimming removed 4 bases from V and 9 bases from J; junction bases left unmatched: 9. The CDR3 contains 16 residues. The CDR3 sequence is CASSPQGLAGDGEQFF. The CDR3 DNA sequence: TGCGCCAGCAGCCCGCAGGGACTAGCGGGAGACGGTGAGCAGTTCTTC. Full variable domain (remainder filled in from reference TRBV5-1 and TRBJ2-1): KAGVTQTPRYLIKTRGQQVTLSCSPISGHRSVSWYQQTPGQGLQFLFEYFSETQRNKGNFPGRFSGRQFSNSRSEMNVSTLELGDSALYLCASSPQGLAGDGEQFFGPGTRLTVL.

CDR3 nucleotide sequence: TGTGCCAGCGTTATCAGGACAACCTCCTACAATGAGCAGTTCTTC. Encoded protein: CASVIRTTSYNEQFF. The rearrangement joins TRBV28 to TRBJ2-1; D possibly corresponds to TRBD1 (5 bases). CDR1 is MDHEN and CDR2 is SYDVKM in the germline V gene. The CDR3 totals 15 residues. The V end was cut by 8 bases, the J end by 0 bases, with 14 bases between.

The chain links TRBV2 to TRBJ2-5; D gene ambiguous. Germline V CDR1 and CDR2: SNHLY, FYNNEI. V shed 4 bases and J shed 2 bases, with 11 bases lying between them. This CDR3 is built from 14 residues. CDR3 bases: TGTGCCAGCAGTGTGGGCATACAACAAGAGACCCAGTACTTC. Its translation is CASSVGIQQETQYF. Complete variable domain (other parts from reference TRBV2 and TRBJ2-5): EPEVTQTPSHQVTQMGQEVILRCVPISNHLYFYWYRQILGQKVEFLVSFYNNEISEKSEIFDDQFSVERPDGSNFTLKIRSTKLEDSAMYFCASSVGIQQETQYFGPGTRLLVL.